This T cell receptor beta chain was profiled in a study of CD8 T cells in Susac syndrome. RNA totalling roughly 0.45 to 1 ug underwent reverse transcription with random hexamers. With immunoSEQ multiplex PCR, TCR beta CDR3 was amplified across 54 Vbeta and 13 Jbeta. TCRdb processed the immunoSEQ multiplex PCR reads anew with MiXCR; each CDR3 protein has one entry. The table has roughly 100,000 distinct CDR3 sequences, less than 95% seen once. Trimming removed 1 base from V and 13 bases from J; junction bases left unmatched: 13. The CDR3 is made up of 16 amino acids. Germline CDR1 MNHEY, CDR2 SMNVEV (reference sequence).

J is TRBJ1-6 and V is TRBV27; TRBD1 matches 7 bases. The specimen sequenced was CD8+ T cells from PBMCs. The TCR originated in a human donor with Susac syndrome. The CDR3: CASSLWGTTGASPLHF. In DNA form, the CDR3 reads TGTGCCAGCAGTTTATGGGGAACCACAGGGGCTTCCCCCCTCCACTTT.